The next 8 T cell receptor beta chains were all read from a single sample in a study of beta chain features in type 1 diabetes. cDNA synthesis used the whole RNA isolate, giving expressed TCRB sequences. Profiled with immunoSEQ multiplex PCR; TCRdb holds only in-frame clones, not every one. This table has roughly 500,000 clones, approximately 30% appearing once. Sample: naive CD4+ T cells from blood. Receptors were obtained from a young man in good health.

This clone was picked up a small number of times. The chain links TRBV2 to TRBJ1-5; 11 bases are a match to TRBD1. The CDR3 is 14 amino acids. Germline V CDR1 and CDR2: SNHLY, FYNNEI. Trimming took 8 bases from V and 4 from J; bases not matched to a gene: 4. CDR3: CASCGTGGNQPQHF. In DNA form, the CDR3 reads TGTGCCAGCTGCGGGACAGGGGGAAATCAGCCCCAGCATTTT.

The chain carries TRBV7-9 and TRBJ2-6; 8 nucleotides match TRBD1. CDR1 SEHNR and CDR2 FQNEAQ come from the germline V gene (reference sequence). The CDR3 runs to 17 residues. The J segment lost 0 bases and the V segment lost 6 bases, leaving 7 bases of the junction unmatched. CDR3 residues: CASRPQGAHSGANVLTF. Here the CDR3 DNA reads TGTGCCAGCAGACCCCAGGGGGCGCACTCTGGGGCCAACGTCCTGACTTTC.

The rearrangement links TRBV28 to TRBJ2-7, with D possibly being TRBD2 (6 bases). CDR1 is MDHEN and CDR2 is SYDVKM in the germline V gene. V lost 9 bases, J lost 7 bases, and 13 bases lay in between. The CDR3 totals 11 residues. The CDR3 loop is CARDHGGEQYF. CDR3 nucleotides: TGTGCCAGAGATCATGGGGGGGAGCAGTACTTC.

This clone was counted a few times. CDR3 region: CASSPRTSGYNEQFF. Here the CDR3 DNA reads TGTGCCAGCAGCCCTAGAACTAGCGGATACAATGAGCAGTTCTTC. The chain couples TRBV9 to TRBJ2-1; 8 positions agree with TRBD2. J lost 4 bases, V lost 4 bases, and 7 bases had no gene match. This CDR3 has 15 residues. Germline V gene data show CDR1 as SGDLS and CDR2 as YYNGEE. Using reference TRBV9 and TRBJ2-1 for the parts outside the CDR3, the full variable domain is DSGVTQTPKHLITATGQRVTLRCSPRSGDLSVYWYQQSLDQGLQFLIQYYNGEERAKGNILERFSAQQFPDLHSELNLSSLELGDSALYFCASSPRTSGYNEQFFGPGTRLTVL.

The genes are TRBV7-3 and TRBJ2-2; D is uncertain. CDR1 is SGHTA and CDR2 is FQGTGA in the germline V gene. This CDR3 spans 14 amino acids. Trimming cost V 2 bases and J 7 bases, with 11 bases left between them. CDR3 amino acids: CASSLDPLGGELFF. As DNA, the CDR3 is TGTGCCAGCAGCTTAGACCCACTTGGCGGGGAGCTGTTTTTT.

J is TRBJ2-3 and V is TRBV25-1, with 8 positions matching TRBD1. From germline, CDR1 is MGHDK and CDR2 SYGVNS. The CDR3 has 16 amino acids. The V segment lost 4 bases and the J segment 2 bases; nucleotides outside the gene matches: 8. The CDR3 DNA reads as TGTGCCAGCAGTGCCGACAGGGGTTCGTTCACAGATACGCAGTATTTT. This codes for CASSADRGSFTDTQYF.

Only a few counts were recorded for this clone. V usage is TRBV2 and J usage is TRBJ2-7; tentative D call: TRBD1 (5 bases). Trimming shortened V by 4 bases and J by 4 bases, and 5 bases separated the two germline ends. Germline loops: CDR1 SNHLY, CDR2 FYNNEI. The CDR3 has 11 residues. The CDR3 region is CASSGQYEQYF. The DNA of the CDR3 is TGTGCCAGCAGTGGACAGTACGAGCAGTACTTC.

This chain links TRBV9 with TRBJ2-1; maybe TRBD1 (6 bases). Trimming removed 0 bases at V and 5 bases at J, with 12 bases between. The CDR3 runs 15 residues. CDR1 and CDR2 (germline): SGDLS, YYNGEE. CDR3 residues: CASSVEPGQNNEQFF. CDR3 bases: TGTGCCAGCAGCGTAGAACCCGGACAGAACAATGAGCAGTTCTTC.